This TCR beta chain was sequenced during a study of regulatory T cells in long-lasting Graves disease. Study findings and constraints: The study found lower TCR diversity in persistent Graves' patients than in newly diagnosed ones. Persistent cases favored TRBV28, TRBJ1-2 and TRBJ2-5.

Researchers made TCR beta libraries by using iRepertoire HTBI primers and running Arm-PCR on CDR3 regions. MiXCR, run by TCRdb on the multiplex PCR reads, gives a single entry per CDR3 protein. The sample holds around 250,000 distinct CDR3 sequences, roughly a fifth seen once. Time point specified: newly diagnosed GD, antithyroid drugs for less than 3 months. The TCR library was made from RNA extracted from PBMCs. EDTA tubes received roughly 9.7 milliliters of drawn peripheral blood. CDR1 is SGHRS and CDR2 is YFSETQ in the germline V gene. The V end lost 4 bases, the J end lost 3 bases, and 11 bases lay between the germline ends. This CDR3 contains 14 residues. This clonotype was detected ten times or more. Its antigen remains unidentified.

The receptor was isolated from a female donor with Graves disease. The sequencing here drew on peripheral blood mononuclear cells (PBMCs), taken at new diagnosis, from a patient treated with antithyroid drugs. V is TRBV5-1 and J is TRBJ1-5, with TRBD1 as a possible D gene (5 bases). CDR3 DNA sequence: TGCGCCAGCAGCACTGGCGGGGCCAATCAGCCCCAGCATTTT. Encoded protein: CASSTGGANQPQHF.